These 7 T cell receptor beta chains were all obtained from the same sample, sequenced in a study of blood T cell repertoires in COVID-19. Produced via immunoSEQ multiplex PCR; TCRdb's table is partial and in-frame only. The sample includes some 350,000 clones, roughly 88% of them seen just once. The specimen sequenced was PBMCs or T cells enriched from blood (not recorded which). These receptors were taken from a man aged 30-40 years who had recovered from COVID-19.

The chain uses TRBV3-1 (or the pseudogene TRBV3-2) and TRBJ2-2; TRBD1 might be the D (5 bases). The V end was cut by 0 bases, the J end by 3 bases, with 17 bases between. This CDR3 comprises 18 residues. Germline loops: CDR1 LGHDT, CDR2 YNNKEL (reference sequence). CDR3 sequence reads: CASSQDSERAGYTGELFF. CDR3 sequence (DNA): TGTGCCAGCAGCCAAGATTCGGAAAGGGCAGGGTACACCGGGGAGCTGTTTTTT.

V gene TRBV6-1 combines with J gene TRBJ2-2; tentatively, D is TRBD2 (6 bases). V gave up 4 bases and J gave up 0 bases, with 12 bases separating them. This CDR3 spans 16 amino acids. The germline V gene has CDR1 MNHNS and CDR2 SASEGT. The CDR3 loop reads CASSVGLISNTGELFF. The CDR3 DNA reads TGTGCCAGCAGTGTAGGACTAATATCGAACACCGGGGAGCTGTTTTTT.

In DNA form, the CDR3 reads TGTGCCAGCAGCCCGGGACAGGGAGCCTACGAGCAGTACTTC. It specifies CASSPGQGAYEQYF. The J gene is TRBJ2-7, the V gene TRBV14; the match to TRBD1 covers 9 bases. The junction had 3 bases not matched to a gene; V was cut back by 4 bases and J by 2 bases. This CDR3 has 14 amino acids. Germline-derived CDR1 and CDR2 are SGHDN and FVKESK.

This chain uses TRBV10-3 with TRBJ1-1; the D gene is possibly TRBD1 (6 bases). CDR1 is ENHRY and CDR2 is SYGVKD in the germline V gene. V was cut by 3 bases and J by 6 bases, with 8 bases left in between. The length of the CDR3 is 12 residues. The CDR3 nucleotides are TGTGCCATCAGTGACGAGGGGGCTGAAGCTTTCTTT. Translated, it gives CAISDEGAEAFF.

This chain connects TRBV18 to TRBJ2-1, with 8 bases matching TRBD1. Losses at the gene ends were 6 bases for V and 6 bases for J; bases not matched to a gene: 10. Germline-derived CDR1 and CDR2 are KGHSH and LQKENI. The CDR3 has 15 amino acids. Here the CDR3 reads CASSIGQGSGNEQFF. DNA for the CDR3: TGTGCCAGCTCTATCGGACAGGGTAGTGGCAATGAGCAGTTCTTC.

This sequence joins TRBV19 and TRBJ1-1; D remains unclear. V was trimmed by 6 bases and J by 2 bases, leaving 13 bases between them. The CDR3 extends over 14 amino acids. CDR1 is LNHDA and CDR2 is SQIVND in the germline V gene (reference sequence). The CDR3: CASSSTRSNTEAFF. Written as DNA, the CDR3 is TGTGCCAGTAGCTCGACACGAAGCAACACTGAAGCTTTCTTT.

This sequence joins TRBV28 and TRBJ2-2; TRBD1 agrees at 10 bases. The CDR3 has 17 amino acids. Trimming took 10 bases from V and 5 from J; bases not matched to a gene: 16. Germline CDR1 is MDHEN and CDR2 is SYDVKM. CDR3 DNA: TGTGCCACCATACAAGCCTCGACAGGGGGCTGGACCGGGGAGCTGTTTTTT. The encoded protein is CATIQASTGGWTGELFF.